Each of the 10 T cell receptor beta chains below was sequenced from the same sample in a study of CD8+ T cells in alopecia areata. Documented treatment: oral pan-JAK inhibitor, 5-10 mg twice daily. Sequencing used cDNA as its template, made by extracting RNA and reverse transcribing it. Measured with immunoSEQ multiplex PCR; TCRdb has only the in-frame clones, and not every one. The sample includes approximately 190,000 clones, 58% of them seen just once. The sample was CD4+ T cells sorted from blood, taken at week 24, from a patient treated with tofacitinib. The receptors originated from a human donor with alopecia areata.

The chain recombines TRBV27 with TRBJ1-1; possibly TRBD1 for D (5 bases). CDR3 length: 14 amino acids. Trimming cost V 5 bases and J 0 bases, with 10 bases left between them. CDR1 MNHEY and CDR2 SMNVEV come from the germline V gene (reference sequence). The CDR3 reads CASSPRQMNTEAFF. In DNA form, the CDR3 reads TGTGCCAGCAGTCCACGACAGATGAACACTGAAGCTTTCTTT.

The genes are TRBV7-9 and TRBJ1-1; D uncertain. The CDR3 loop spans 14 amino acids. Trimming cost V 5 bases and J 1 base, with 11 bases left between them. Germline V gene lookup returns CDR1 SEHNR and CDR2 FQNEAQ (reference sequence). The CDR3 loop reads CASSVYVQNTEAFF. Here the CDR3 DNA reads TGTGCCAGCAGCGTATATGTCCAGAACACTGAAGCTTTCTTT.

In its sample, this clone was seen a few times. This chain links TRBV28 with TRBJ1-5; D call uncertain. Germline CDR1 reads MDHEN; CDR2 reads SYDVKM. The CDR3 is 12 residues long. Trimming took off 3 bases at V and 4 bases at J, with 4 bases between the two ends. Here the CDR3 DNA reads TGTGCCAGCAGTTTGGCGAATCAGCCCCAGCATTTT. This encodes CASSLANQPQHF.

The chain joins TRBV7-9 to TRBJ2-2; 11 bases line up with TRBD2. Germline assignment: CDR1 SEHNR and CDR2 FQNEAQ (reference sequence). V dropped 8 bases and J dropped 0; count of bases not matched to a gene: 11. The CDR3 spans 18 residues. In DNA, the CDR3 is TGTGCCAGCTCCTCCGGCGCGACTAGCGGGGCGAACACCGGGGAGCTGTTTTTT. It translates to CASSSGATSGANTGELFF. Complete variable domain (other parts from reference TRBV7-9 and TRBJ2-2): DTGVSQNPRHKITKRGQNVTFRCDPISEHNRLYWYRQTLGQGPEFLTYFQNEAQLEKSRLLSDRFSAERPKGSFSTLEIQRTEQGDSAMYLCASSSGATSGANTGELFFGEGSRLTVL.

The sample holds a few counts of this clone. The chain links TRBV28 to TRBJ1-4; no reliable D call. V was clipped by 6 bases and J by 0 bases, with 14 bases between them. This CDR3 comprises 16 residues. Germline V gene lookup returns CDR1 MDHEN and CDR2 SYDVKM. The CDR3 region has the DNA TGTGCCAGCAGGCCACTATTCACCGCAACTAATGAAAAACTGTTTTTT. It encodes CASRPLFTATNEKLFF.

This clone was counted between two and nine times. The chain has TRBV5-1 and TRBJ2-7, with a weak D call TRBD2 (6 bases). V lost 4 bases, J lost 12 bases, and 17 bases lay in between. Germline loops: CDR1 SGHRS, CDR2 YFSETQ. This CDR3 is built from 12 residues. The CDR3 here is CASSEPAGGRYF. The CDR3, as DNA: TGCGCCAGCAGCGAACCCGCCGGGGGACGGTACTTC.

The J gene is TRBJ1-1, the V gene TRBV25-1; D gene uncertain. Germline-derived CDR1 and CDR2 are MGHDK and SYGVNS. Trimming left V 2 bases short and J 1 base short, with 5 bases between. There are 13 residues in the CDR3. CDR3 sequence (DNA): TGTGCCAGCAGTGAAACATGGAACACTGAAGCTTTCTTT. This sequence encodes CASSETWNTEAFF.

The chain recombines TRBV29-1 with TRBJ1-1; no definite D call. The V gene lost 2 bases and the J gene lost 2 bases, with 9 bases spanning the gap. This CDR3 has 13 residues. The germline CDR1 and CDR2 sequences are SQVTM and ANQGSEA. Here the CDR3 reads CSVEQFANTEAFF. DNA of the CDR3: TGCAGCGTTGAACAGTTCGCAAACACTGAAGCTTTCTTT.

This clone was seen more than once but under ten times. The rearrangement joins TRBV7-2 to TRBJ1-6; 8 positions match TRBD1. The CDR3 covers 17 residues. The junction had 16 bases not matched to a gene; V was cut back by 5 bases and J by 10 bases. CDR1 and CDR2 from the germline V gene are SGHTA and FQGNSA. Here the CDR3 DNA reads TGTGCCAGCAGCCCACCCCGACAGGGGATCGCCCGCTCACCCCTCCACTTT. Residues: CASSPPRQGIARSPLHF. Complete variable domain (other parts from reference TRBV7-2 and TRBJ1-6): GAGVSQSPSNKVTEKGKDVELRCDPISGHTALYWYRQSLGQGLEFLIYFQGNSAPDKSGLPSDRFSAERTGGSVSTLTIQRTQQEDSAVYLCASSPPRQGIARSPLHFGNGTRLTVT.

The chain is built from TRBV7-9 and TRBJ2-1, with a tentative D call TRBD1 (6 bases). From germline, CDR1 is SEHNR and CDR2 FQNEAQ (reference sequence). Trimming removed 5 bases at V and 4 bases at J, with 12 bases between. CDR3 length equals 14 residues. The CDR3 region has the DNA TGTGCCAGCAGCCGGACTGACAGGTACAATGAGCAGTTCTTC. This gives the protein CASSRTDRYNEQFF.